The 15 T cell receptor beta chains presented below share a single source sample, sequenced in a study of cytomegalovirus exposure and HLA in healthy donors. PCR employed 60 Vbeta and 13 Jbeta primers. The protocol was immunoSEQ multiplex PCR, while the TCRdb copy is restricted to in-frame clones and leaves out a portion. The table has 100,000 to 150,000 clones, roughly 72% seen once. Sequences were obtained from PBMCs. These receptors were taken from a woman in her 50s in good health and CMV-seropositive.

The rearrangement links TRBV28 to TRBJ2-1; 7 bases are shared with TRBD1. Germline V lookup: CDR1 MDHEN, CDR2 SYDVKM. The CDR3 is 17 amino acids. With 3 bases clipped from V and 2 bases from J, the junction kept 10 bases outside the gene matches. The CDR3 here is CASSFPGGRGTYNEQFF. The CDR3 DNA follows: TGTGCCAGCAGTTTCCCAGGGGGTAGGGGGACCTACAATGAGCAGTTCTTC.

This clone has only a few counts. The V gene is TRBV6-6, the J gene TRBJ1-2; D might be TRBD1 (6 bases). Germline V gene sequence: CDR1 MNHNY, CDR2 SVGAGI (reference sequence). This CDR3 region has 16 residues. The V and J ends lost 5 bases and 3 bases respectively, with 19 bases between them. CDR3 sequence reads: CASSTGGGAGDYGYTF. In DNA, the CDR3 is TGTGCCAGCAGTACGGGAGGGGGGGCAGGAGACTATGGCTACACCTTC.

The chain links TRBV5-6 to TRBJ2-5, with D possibly matching TRBD2 (6 bases). Between the trimmed V and J ends, which lost 0 bases and 4 bases, there was a span of 13 bases. Germline V gene lookup returns CDR1 SGHDT and CDR2 YYEEEE. There are 15 residues in the CDR3. The chain's CDR3 is CASSLELASAETQYF. CDR3 sequence (DNA): TGTGCCAGCAGCTTGGAACTAGCTTCTGCAGAGACCCAGTACTTC.

This rearrangement joins TRBV15 to TRBJ2-7; D not certain. V was trimmed by 5 bases and J by 5 bases, leaving 13 bases between them. The CDR3 contains 13 residues. Per the germline V gene, CDR1 is LNHNV and CDR2 is YYDKDF (reference sequence). The CDR3 loop reads CATSGPRRDEQYF. CDR3 coding DNA: TGTGCCACCAGCGGGCCTCGGCGCGACGAGCAGTACTTC.

On this clone: A junction end diverges from the germline sequence, so it may reflect a read error. The genes are TRBV6-1 and TRBJ1-1; a weak D match, TRBD1 (5 bases). In germline, CDR1 is MNHNS, CDR2 SASEGT. The CDR3 extends over 14 amino acids. CDR3 sequence reads: CGSSEAATEERAFF. In DNA, the CDR3 is TGTGGCAGCAGTGAAGCTGCGACAGAGGAAAGGGCTTTCTTT.

In this sample, this clone turned up a few times. This rearrangement joins TRBV7-2 to TRBJ2-5; D call uncertain. CDR1 SGHTA and CDR2 FQGNSA come from the germline V gene. V lost 2 bases and J lost 4, with 5 bases in between. The CDR3 covers 12 residues. CDR3 sequence reads: CASSLHLETQYF. In DNA form, the CDR3 reads TGTGCCAGCAGCTTACATTTAGAGACCCAGTACTTC.

This clone was seen only a few times. The chain uses TRBV7-9 and TRBJ1-3; 10 bases match TRBD1. V lost 5 bases to trimming and J lost 0 bases; unmatched junction nucleotides: 4. Germline V gene lookup returns CDR1 SEHNR and CDR2 FQNEAQ (reference sequence). The CDR3 runs to 16 residues. The chain's CDR3 is CASSHGTGDSGNTIYF. The CDR3 DNA reads as TGTGCCAGCAGCCACGGGACAGGGGACTCTGGAAACACCATATATTTT.

This chain joins TRBV7-9 and TRBJ1-5; D is ambiguous. CDR1 is SEHNR, CDR2 FQNEAQ, per germline (reference sequence). Trimming stripped 7 bases from V and 0 bases from J, with 4 bases between. CDR3 length equals 12 residues. The CDR3, as DNA: TGTGCCAGCACCAGTAGCAATCAGCCCCAGCATTTT. It translates to CASTSSNQPQHF. Drawing the rest from reference TRBV7-9 and TRBJ1-5, the complete variable domain is DTGVSQNPRHKITKRGQNVTFRCDPISEHNRLYWYRQTLGQGPEFLTYFQNEAQLEKSRLLSDRFSAERPKGSFSTLEIQRTEQGDSAMYLCASTSSNQPQHFGDGTRLSIL.

V and J are TRBV28 and TRBJ2-5; perhaps TRBD2 as D (6 bases). Trimming left V 3 bases short and J 9 bases short, with 17 bases between. The CDR3 spans 14 residues. Germline lookup yields CDR1 MDHEN and CDR2 SYDVKM. Here the CDR3 reads CASSFTWRAFAQYF. CDR3 DNA: TGTGCCAGCAGTTTTACGTGGAGGGCGTTTGCCCAGTACTTC.

V gene TRBV12-5 combines with J gene TRBJ2-1, with D perhaps TRBD1 (5 bases). The V gene's germline CDR1 is LGHNT and CDR2 FRNRAP. V was shortened by 2 bases and J by 0 bases, with 11 bases between the two germline ends. This CDR3 region has 16 residues. CDR3 region: CASGLIQASSYNEQFF. CDR3 in DNA: TGTGCTAGTGGTTTGATACAGGCTAGCTCCTACAATGAGCAGTTCTTC.

This clone was observed a few times. This chain's CDR3 is CASSFRGDSAFF. CDR3 bases: TGTGCCAGCAGTTTCCGGGGGGATTCAGCTTTCTTT. V usage is TRBV27 and J usage is TRBJ1-1; TRBD1 might be the D (5 bases). Deletions cut 3 bases from V and 10 bases from J, with 12 bases between. The CDR3 covers 12 residues. The germline V gene has CDR1 MNHEY and CDR2 SMNVEV (reference sequence).

This chain's CDR3 is CASSDSFRHAYNEQFF. The CDR3 bases are TGTGCCAGCAGTGACTCTTTCAGACACGCCTACAATGAGCAGTTCTTC. The chain recombines TRBV6-4 with TRBJ2-1; no clear D gene. The CDR3 extends over 16 amino acids. V gave up 0 bases and J gave up 2 bases, with 11 bases separating them. Germline CDR1 reads MRHNA; CDR2 reads SNTAGT.

The V gene is TRBV18, the J gene TRBJ1-2; 7 nucleotides line up with TRBD1. V gave up 2 bases and J gave up 8 bases; unmatched junction bases: 5. Germline CDR1 KGHSH, CDR2 LQKENI. This CDR3 is 13 amino acids long. CDR3 DNA: TGTGCCAGCTCACCAACAGGGGAAAGAGGCTACACCTTC. It translates to CASSPTGERGYTF.

This clone was seen more than once but under ten times. V and J are TRBV6-5 and TRBJ1-5; TRBD1 is a possible D gene (6 bases). The germline CDR1 and CDR2 sequences are MNHEY and SVGAGI. There are 15 residues in the CDR3. Trimming shortened V by 3 bases and J by 3 bases, and 12 bases separated the two germline ends. Here the CDR3 DNA reads TGTGCCAGCAGTTATTCCGGACAGCACAATCAGCCCCAGCATTTT. Protein product: CASSYSGQHNQPQHF.

The V and J genes are TRBV18 and TRBJ1-6; perhaps TRBD1 as D (5 bases). CDR1 KGHSH and CDR2 LQKENI come from the germline V gene. The CDR3 is made up of 13 amino acids. Trimming left V 2 bases short and J 9 bases short, with 8 bases between. CDR3 protein: CASSPNQGSPLHF. The CDR3 DNA reads TGTGCCAGCTCACCAAACCAGGGTTCACCCCTCCACTTT.